A selection of T cell receptor beta chains follows, all from one sample in a study of T-cell memory formation after mild COVID-19. TCRdb analysed the 5' RACE reads with MiXCR anew, one entry per CDR3 protein. The data show 190,000 or so distinct CDR3 sequences, with about a fifth seen just once and under 25% held by the top ten. The sample comprised PBMCs or a T cell subset sorted from them (not recorded which). The receptors were sampled from an adult woman who had mild COVID-19 (a few samples of this study predate the infection). Cell type and time point are not known. The CDR3 runs from the conserved cysteine through the conserved F or W. D genes are given only for firm matches. Some rows have no size entry. The others give once, few or many, or a class for an expanded clone.

size	D	V	J	DNA	CDR3
few	NA	TRBV9	TRBJ2-7	TGTGCCAGCAGCCCAGGGACGGAAAAGGTGAAGCAGTACTTC	CASSPGTEKVKQYF
few	TRBD2	TRBV7-9	TRBJ2-1	TGTGCCAGCAGCGTCCTAGCGGGAGGTTTCTACAATGAGCAGTTCTTC	CASSVLAGGFYNEQFF
few	NA	TRBV10-3	TRBJ2-2	TGTGCCATCAGTGAGTCGTATTTGACCGCGGCGAACACCGGGGAGCTGTTTTTT	CAISESYLTAANTGELFF
few	TRBD2	TRBV20-1	TRBJ2-3	TGCAGTGCTACTCCGTTAGCGGGTTACCCCACAGATACGCAGTATTTT	CSATPLAGYPTDTQYF
NA	TRBD2	TRBV7-9	TRBJ2-1	TGTGCCAGCAGCTTAGTTCAGCGGGGCAACAATGAGCAGTTCTTC	CASSLVQRGNNEQFF
NA	NA	TRBV9	TRBJ2-7	TGTGCCAGCAGCGCGGGGCCTTACAGACGTGCCTACGAGCAGTACTTC	CASSAGPYRRAYEQYF
NA	TRBD1	TRBV24-1	TRBJ2-3	TGTGCCACCAGTGATCGCCGGGCTCGGGACAGGGGGACAGATACGCAGTATTTT	CATSDRRARDRGTDTQYF
few	NA	TRBV12-3/TRBV12-4	TRBJ2-3	TGTGCCAGCAGCCCGGGAGACGATCTCACAGATACGCAGTATTTT	CASSPGDDLTDTQYF
NA	TRBD2	TRBV12-3/TRBV12-4	TRBJ2-1	TGTGCCAGCACCCCGGGACTAGCGGGAGACCTCTCCTACAATGAGCAGTTCTTC	CASTPGLAGDLSYNEQFF
few	TRBD2	TRBV12-3/TRBV12-4	TRBJ2-7	TGTGCCAGCAGCCCAAGGTCTAGCGGAAGTTACGAGCAGTACTTC	CASSPRSSGSYEQYF
many	NA	TRBV4-3	TRBJ1-1	TGCGCCAGCAGCCAAGATGGGGTAAACACTGAAGCTTTCTTT	CASSQDGVNTEAFF
few	TRBD1	TRBV7-9	TRBJ2-7	TGTGCCAGCAGCTCCCCCGGGACAGGGTTAATCCCCTACGAGCAGTACTTC	CASSSPGTGLIPYEQYF
NA	TRBD2	TRBV12-3/TRBV12-4	TRBJ2-1	TGTGCCAGCAGTCCACGTGGGGGGGTTAGGGCCAATGAGCAGTTCTTC	CASSPRGGVRANEQFF
NA	NA	TRBV12-3/TRBV12-4	TRBJ2-2	TGTGCCAGCAGTTCCGACGGGTACACCGGGGAGCTGTTTTTT	CASSSDGYTGELFF
NA	NA	TRBV7-7	TRBJ2-1	TGTGCCAGCAGCCTCGGCTTTAGCGGAAGTACCTACAATGAGCAGTTCTTC	CASSLGFSGSTYNEQFF
few	NA	TRBV11-3	TRBJ2-2	TGTGCCAGCAGCGCTTGGGCCAGCACCGGGGAGCTGTTTTTT	CASSAWASTGELFF
few	NA	TRBV7-9	TRBJ2-5	TGTGCCAGCAGCTTAGTTTCCCCGCAAGAGACCCAGTACTTC	CASSLVSPQETQYF
NA	NA	TRBV28	TRBJ1-1	TGTGCCAGCAGGCTCCGGGAGACTCTAACAGGAACTGAAGCTTTCTTT	CASRLRETLTGTEAFF
few	TRBD2	TRBV10-3	TRBJ2-5	TGTGCCATCAGTCAACCGGGACTAGCGGGGAGCGAGACCCAGTACTTC	CAISQPGLAGSETQYF
few	NA	TRBV4-1	TRBJ1-1	TGCGCCAGCAGCCAAGATTTGGGGAGGGGCACTGAAGCTTTCTTT	CASSQDLGRGTEAFF
NA	TRBD2	TRBV20-1	TRBJ2-1	TGCAGTGCTAGGTTACTAGCGGGAGGAAAAAGCTCCTACAATGAGCAGTTCTTC	CSARLLAGGKSSYNEQFF
NA	NA	TRBV27	TRBJ1-2	TGTGCCAGCAGTTTATCGGCGGGCTATGGCTACACCTTC	CASSLSAGYGYTF
few	NA	TRBV12-3/TRBV12-4	TRBJ2-7	TGTGCCAGCAGTTCCCCCGACAGCCCATACGAGCAGTACTTC	CASSSPDSPYEQYF
few	NA	TRBV14	TRBJ2-1	TGTGCCAGCAGCCAAAATACCGGGCTCTCGCCGTTCTTC	CASSQNTGLSPFF
NA	NA	TRBV6-5	TRBJ2-1	TGTGCCAGCAGTTACGGGCCGGATTACGGGAACAATGAGCAGTTCTTC	CASSYGPDYGNNEQFF
few	TRBD1	TRBV7-3	TRBJ2-1	TGTGCCAGCAGCTCGACAGGGGGCAGGGATGAGCAGTTCTTC	CASSSTGGRDEQFF
NA	NA	TRBV3-1	TRBJ2-1	TGTGCCAGCAGTCTGACGGGGCCTTACAATGAGCAGTTCTTC	CASSLTGPYNEQFF
NA	NA	TRBV6-2/TRBV6-3	TRBJ1-1	TGTGCCAGCAGGGACCCACGGGCCCGGGAAGCTGAAGCTTTCTTT	CASRDPRAREAEAFF
NA	NA	TRBV12-3/TRBV12-4	TRBJ2-7	TGTGCCAGCAGTTTACGGGGTGACTTTAGAGACGAGCAGTACTTC	CASSLRGDFRDEQYF
few	NA	TRBV10-3	TRBJ2-2	TGTGCCATCAGTGAGAACACCGGGGAGCTGTTTTTT	CAISENTGELFF
many	NA	TRBV20-1	TRBJ1-1	TGCAGTGCTAGAGTCTGGGGGGGGACTCTTATGAACACTGAAGCTTTCTTT	CSARVWGGTLMNTEAFF
many	TRBD1	TRBV25-1	TRBJ2-7	TGTGCCAGCAGTGTTCTCACAGGGGATGAGCAGTACTTC	CASSVLTGDEQYF
NA	NA	TRBV2	TRBJ2-1	TGTGCCAGCAGTGAACTAGCTAGGAATGAGCAGTTCTTC	CASSELARNEQFF
few	NA	TRBV19	TRBJ2-7	TGTGCCAGTAGTCCGCTTGGCCTTGCCTACGAGCAGTACTTC	CASSPLGLAYEQYF
NA	TRBD2	TRBV3-1	TRBJ2-2	TGTGCCAGCAGCCTGACGGGGGGGGCTCCCACCGGGGAGCTGTTTTTT	CASSLTGGAPTGELFF
few	NA	TRBV6-2/TRBV6-3	TRBJ2-3	TGTGCCAGCAACTTGGGGACAGATACGCAGTATTTT	CASNLGTDTQYF